The rows below give T cell receptor beta chains drawn from one sample of a study of shared clonotypes between healthy human individuals. TCRdb's copy holds only in-frame clones and misses some; the assay was immunoSEQ multiplex PCR. This sample yields roughly 380,000 clones, of which 95% to 97% are seen a single time; about 0.32% belongs to the top ten. The specimen sequenced was memory CD8+ T cells sorted from blood. The receptors come from a man aged 25-40 years in good health. Both conserved end residues are part of each CDR3. Each record gives: V gene, CDR3 protein.

v_gene: TRBV5-4; CDR3aa: CASSFRDMNTEAFF
v_gene: TRBV7-9; CDR3aa: CASSFGLGTGELFF
v_gene: TRBV7-9; CDR3aa: CASSLTGAMGYGYTF
v_gene: TRBV7-9; CDR3aa: CASSLNSNSEAFF
v_gene: TRBV7-9; CDR3aa: CASSPAGTNSGNTIYF
v_gene: TRBV5-6; CDR3aa: CASSFSSNQPQHF
v_gene: TRBV27; CDR3aa: CASSLLMTSGSGREFF
v_gene: TRBV6-1; CDR3aa: CASSDRGAHEKLFF
v_gene: TRBV2; CDR3aa: CASREVYHTSSYEQYF
v_gene: TRBV11-2; CDR3aa: CASSSPDRGDGYTF
v_gene: TRBV6-6; CDR3aa: CASRVDRDQPQHF
v_gene: TRBV20-1; CDR3aa: CSADRDTQYF
v_gene: TRBV19; CDR3aa: CASSQTGPNEQFF
v_gene: TRBV30; CDR3aa: CAWSVLQGLNQPQHF
v_gene: TRBV4-2; CDR3aa: CASSQEGASGSETQYF
v_gene: TRBV2; CDR3aa: CASSERGGGNYEQYF
v_gene: TRBV10-2; CDR3aa: CASSVPEQAGENYEQYF
v_gene: TRBV6-4; CDR3aa: CASVGVLAATDTQYF
v_gene: TRBV11-1; CDR3aa: CASSANGFYGYTF
v_gene: TRBV5-1; CDR3aa: CASSFSGGGIYGYTF
v_gene: TRBV28; CDR3aa: CASRRDRAFYQPQHF
v_gene: TRBV6-5; CDR3aa: CASSSPGAITEAFF
v_gene: TRBV5-4; CDR3aa: CASSSPGQGGYEQYF